This T cell receptor (beta chain) was recovered during a study of cytomegalovirus exposure and HLA in healthy donors. Broader study findings: What a later analysis reportedly showed was that an Asian-associated ancestry cluster had fewer N-insertions than the approximately 700-donor mean. Cytomegalovirus association was assigned to more than 150 TCR beta chains. In an earlier analysis, productive rearrangement rates for most beta V segments clustered near 87% or 30%.

With regard to this clone: What it binds is unknown.

Nominally healthy donors provided the samples, though records likely missed some immune exposures. V was cut by 6 bases and J by 6 bases, with 18 bases left in between. The CDR3 runs to 15 residues. Germline CDR1 and CDR2: SGHTA and FQGNSA. 13 Jbeta primers and 60 Vbeta primers were used for the PCR. Sequenced by immunoSEQ multiplex PCR; TCRdb stores in-frame clones only, minus some. Here the sample spans some 98,000 clones, roughly four fifths being singletons. The chain uses TRBV7-2 and TRBJ2-4; TRBD1 is a possible D gene (6 bases). This clonotype was sampled from a female donor in good health and CMV-seronegative. The sequenced material came from PBMCs. DNA for the CDR3: TGTGCCAGCAGTCCGGGACACACAGCCCGAAACATTCAGTACTTC. This codes for CASSPGHTARNIQYF.